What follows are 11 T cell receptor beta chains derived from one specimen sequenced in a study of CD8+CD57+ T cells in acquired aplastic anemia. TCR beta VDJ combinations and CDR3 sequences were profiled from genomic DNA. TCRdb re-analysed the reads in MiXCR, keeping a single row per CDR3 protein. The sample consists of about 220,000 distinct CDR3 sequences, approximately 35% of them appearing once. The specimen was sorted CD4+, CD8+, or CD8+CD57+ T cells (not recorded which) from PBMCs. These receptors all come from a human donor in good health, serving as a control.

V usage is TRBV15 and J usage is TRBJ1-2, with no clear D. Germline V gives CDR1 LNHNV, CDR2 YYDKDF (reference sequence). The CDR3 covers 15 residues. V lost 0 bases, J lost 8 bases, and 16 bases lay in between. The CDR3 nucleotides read TGTGCCACCAGCAGAGAGCGCGGCGGCAGGCGAGGCTACACCTTC. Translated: CATSRERGGRRGYTF.

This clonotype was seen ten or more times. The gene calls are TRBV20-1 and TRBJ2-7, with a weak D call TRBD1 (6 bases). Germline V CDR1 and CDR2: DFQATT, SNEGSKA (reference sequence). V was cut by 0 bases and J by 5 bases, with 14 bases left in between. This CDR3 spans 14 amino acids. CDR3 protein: CSARDWQGSHEQYF. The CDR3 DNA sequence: TGCAGTGCTAGAGATTGGCAGGGGTCCCACGAGCAGTACTTC.

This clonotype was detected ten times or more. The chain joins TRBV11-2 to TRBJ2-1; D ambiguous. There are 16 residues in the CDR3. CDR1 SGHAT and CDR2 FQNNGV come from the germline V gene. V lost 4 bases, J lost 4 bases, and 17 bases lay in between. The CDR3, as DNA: TGTGCCAGCAGCTCAAACACTGGATCCAAGTACAATGAGCAGTTCTTC. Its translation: CASSSNTGSKYNEQFF.

The CDR3 coding sequence is TGTGCCACCAGCAGAGATGGCGCGGGGGGCCAAGAGACCCAGTACTTC. Translated: CATSRDGAGGQETQYF. The chain couples TRBV15 to TRBJ2-5, with 8 bases that match TRBD2. Trimming at V came to 0 bases and at J to 1 base, leaving 4 bases not matched to a gene. The CDR3 has 16 residues. Germline V CDR1 and CDR2: LNHNV, YYDKDF (reference sequence).

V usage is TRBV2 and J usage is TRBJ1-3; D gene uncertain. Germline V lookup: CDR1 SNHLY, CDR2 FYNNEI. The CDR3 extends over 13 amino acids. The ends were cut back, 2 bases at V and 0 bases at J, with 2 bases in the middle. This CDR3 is CASSEPSGNTIYF. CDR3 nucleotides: TGTGCCAGCAGTGAACCCTCTGGAAACACCATATATTTT. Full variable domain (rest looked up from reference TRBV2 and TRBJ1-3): EPEVTQTPSHQVTQMGQEVILRCVPISNHLYFYWYRQILGQKVEFLVSFYNNEISEKSEIFDDQFSVERPDGSNFTLKIRSTKLEDSAMYFCASSEPSGNTIYFGEGSWLTVV.

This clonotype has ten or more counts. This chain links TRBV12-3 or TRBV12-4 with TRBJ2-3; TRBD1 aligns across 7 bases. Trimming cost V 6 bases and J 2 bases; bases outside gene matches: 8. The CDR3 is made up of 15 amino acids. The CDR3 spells CASSLQTGITDTQYF. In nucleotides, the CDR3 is TGTGCCAGCAGCCTCCAGACAGGGATCACAGATACGCAGTATTTT.

DNA of the CDR3: TGTGCCAGTAGTATGTTGAGGGTTCGCGAAAAACTGTTTTTT. Its protein product is CASSMLRVREKLFF. The chain links TRBV19 to TRBJ1-4; no clear D gene. The CDR3 totals 14 residues. The germline V gene encodes CDR1 LNHDA and CDR2 SQIVND (reference sequence). V was shortened by 3 bases and J by 8 bases, with 13 bases between the two germline ends. The full variable domain, in which reference TRBV19 and TRBJ1-4 provide the parts outside the CDR3, is DGGITQSPKYLFRKEGQNVTLSCEQNLNHDAMYWYRQDPGQGLRLIYYSQIVNDFQKGDIAEGYSVSREKKESFPLTVTSAQKNPTAFYLCASSMLRVREKLFFGSGTQLSVL.

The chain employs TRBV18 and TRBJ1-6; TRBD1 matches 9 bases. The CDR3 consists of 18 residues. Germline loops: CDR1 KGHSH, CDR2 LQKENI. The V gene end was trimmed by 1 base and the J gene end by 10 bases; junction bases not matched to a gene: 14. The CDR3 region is CASSPRRFVRDRESPLHF. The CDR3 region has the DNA TGTGCCAGCTCACCACGACGGTTTGTCCGGGACAGGGAGTCACCCCTCCACTTT.

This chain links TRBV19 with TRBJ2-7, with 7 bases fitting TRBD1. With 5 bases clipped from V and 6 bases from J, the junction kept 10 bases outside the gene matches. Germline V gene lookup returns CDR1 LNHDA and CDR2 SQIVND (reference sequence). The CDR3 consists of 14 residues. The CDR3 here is CASSYRGSSGEQYF. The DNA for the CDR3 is TGTGCCAGTAGTTACAGGGGTTCATCAGGCGAGCAGTACTTC.

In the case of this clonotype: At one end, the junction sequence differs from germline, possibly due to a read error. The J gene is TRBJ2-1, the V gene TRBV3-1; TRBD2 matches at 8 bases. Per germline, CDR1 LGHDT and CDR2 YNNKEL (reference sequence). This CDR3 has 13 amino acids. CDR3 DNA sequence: TGTGCCAGCAGCCAAGACCGGGAGGGTGGAGCCCTCTTC. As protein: CASSQDREGGALF.

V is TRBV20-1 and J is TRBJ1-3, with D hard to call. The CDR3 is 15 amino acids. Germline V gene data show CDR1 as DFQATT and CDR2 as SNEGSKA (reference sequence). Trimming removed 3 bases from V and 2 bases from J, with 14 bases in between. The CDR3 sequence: CSARGPGSTGNTIYF. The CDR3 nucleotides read TGCAGTGCTAGGGGCCCGGGGTCGACTGGAAACACCATATATTTT.